The 23 T cell receptor beta chains reported below all come from one sample, sequenced in a study of cytomegalovirus exposure and HLA in healthy donors. Primers for the PCR totalled 60 Vbeta and 13 Jbeta. Assay used: immunoSEQ multiplex PCR; TCRdb lists only in-frame clones, some missing. The data show tens of thousands of clones, around 73% seen once. Input material: PBMCs. Every receptor here comes from a man aged 50 or older in good health and CMV-seronegative.

The chain employs TRBV15 and TRBJ1-1, with D possibly matching TRBD1 (5 bases). The V end was cut by 3 bases, the J end by 1 base, with 12 bases between. CDR1 and CDR2 from the germline V gene are LNHNV and YYDKDF (reference sequence). There are 15 residues in the CDR3. Here the CDR3 DNA reads TGTGCCACCAGCAGGGGGGGGTACGGGAACACTGAAGCTTTCTTT. Protein sequence: CATSRGGYGNTEAFF.

V gene TRBV7-6 combines with J gene TRBJ2-5, with D possibly being TRBD2 (6 bases). Per germline, CDR1 SGHVS and CDR2 FNYEAQ. The CDR3 loop spans 14 amino acids. Trimming stripped 2 bases from V and 2 bases from J, with 9 bases between. The CDR3 protein is CASSLNGGQETQYF. CDR3 bases: TGTGCCAGCAGCTTAAACGGGGGACAAGAGACCCAGTACTTC.

The V gene is TRBV9, the J gene TRBJ2-2, with 9 bases fitting TRBD2. After removal of 1 base from V and 1 base from J, the junction contained 23 bases not matched to a gene. This CDR3 is built from 23 residues. Germline V gives CDR1 SGDLS, CDR2 YYNGEE. CDR3 DNA sequence: TGTGCCAGCAGCGTATCGGCGGTAGGGACTAGCCGAAATTCACGACAGAACACCGGGGAGCTGTTTTTT. As protein: CASSVSAVGTSRNSRQNTGELFF.

J is TRBJ1-4 and V is TRBV15; 10 bases are a match to TRBD1. CDR1 and CDR2 (germline): LNHNV, YYDKDF (reference sequence). The CDR3 contains 18 residues. The J segment lost 7 bases and the V segment lost 8 bases, leaving 19 bases of the junction unmatched. The CDR3 region is CATPTSRDRGRISEKLFF. Written as DNA, the CDR3 is TGTGCCACCCCTACCTCCCGGGACAGGGGAAGGATCAGTGAAAAACTGTTTTTT.

The chain couples TRBV19 to TRBJ1-2, with 9 bases aligning to TRBD1. Germline CDR1 reads LNHDA; CDR2 reads SQIVND (reference sequence). The CDR3 consists of 14 residues. Trimming cost V 4 bases and J 7 bases; bases outside gene matches: 7. The CDR3 loop reads CASSSISGQGGYTF. CDR3 coding DNA: TGTGCCAGTAGTAGCATCTCGGGACAGGGTGGCTACACCTTC.

The CDR3 DNA is TGCGCCAGCAGCACGGGACAGGCGATCGATGGCTACACCTTC. It codes for CASSTGQAIDGYTF. The rearrangement links TRBV5-1 to TRBJ1-2; 8 nucleotides agree with TRBD1. The germline gives CDR1 SGHRS, CDR2 YFSETQ. The junction had 8 bases not matched to a gene; V was cut back by 4 bases and J by 6 bases. The CDR3 totals 14 residues.

Only one count was recorded for this clone. V gene TRBV4-1 combines with J gene TRBJ2-7; 8 bases align to TRBD1. This CDR3 is built from 15 residues. Germline V gives CDR1 MGHRA, CDR2 YSYEKL. The V gene end was trimmed by 2 bases and the J gene end by 0 bases; junction bases not matched to a gene: 3. The CDR3 here is CASSQLTGGSYEQYF. The CDR3 nucleotides read TGCGCCAGCAGCCAATTAACAGGGGGCTCCTACGAGCAGTACTTC.

In this sample, this clone turned up once. The chain has TRBV5-1 and TRBJ1-1; 8 bases match TRBD1. J was trimmed by 0 bases and V by 0 bases; bases with no gene match: 10. Germline CDR1 and CDR2: SGHRS and YFSETQ. The CDR3 totals 18 residues. Here the CDR3 DNA reads TGCGCCAGCAGCTTGGGTCAGGGGGCAGGGGCGGTGAACACTGAAGCTTTCTTT. This gives the protein CASSLGQGAGAVNTEAFF.

The rearrangement joins TRBV5-6 to TRBJ1-4; 9 bases are shared with TRBD1. The CDR3 consists of 15 residues. After removal of 4 bases from V and 15 bases from J, the junction contained 16 bases not matched to a gene. The V gene's germline CDR1 is SGHDT and CDR2 YYEEEE. The DNA of the CDR3 is TGTGCCAGCAGCCCAACTCCGGGACAGGGATTTCTGTTGTTTTTT. Protein product: CASSPTPGQGFLLFF.

This clone was counted many times. The rearrangement uses TRBV6-6 and TRBJ2-5; D is perhaps TRBD1 (6 bases). V was pared by 6 bases and J by 5 bases, with 22 bases between. The germline gives CDR1 MNHNY, CDR2 SVGAGI (reference sequence). The CDR3 runs 16 residues. The CDR3 DNA sequence: TGTGCCAGCAGCCACCGGGACACAACTGAATGGGAGACCCAGTACTTC. Protein sequence: CASSHRDTTEWETQYF.

This clone has a handful of counts. The gene calls are TRBV6-5 and TRBJ1-5, with TRBD1 matching 10 bases. V was pared by 6 bases and J by 7 bases, with 3 bases of the junction left unmatched. The CDR3 totals 13 residues. Germline V gene data show CDR1 as MNHEY and CDR2 as SVGAGI. The CDR3 DNA is TGTGCCAGCAGGGACAGGGGGGGACAGCCCCAGCATTTT. It yields the protein CASRDRGGQPQHF.

This chain joins TRBV29-1 and TRBJ2-3; no definite D call. The CDR3 runs to 11 residues. Trimming stripped 2 bases from V and 6 bases from J, with 6 bases between. Per the germline V gene, CDR1 is SQVTM and CDR2 is ANQGSEA. CDR3 in amino acids: CSVELSDTQYF. CDR3 nucleotide sequence: TGCAGCGTTGAACTGTCTGATACGCAGTATTTT.

J is TRBJ2-7 and V is TRBV6-5; the match to TRBD2 covers 9 bases. Trimming cost V 6 bases and J 8 bases; bases outside gene matches: 8. The CDR3 totals 13 residues. Germline assignment: CDR1 MNHEY and CDR2 SVGAGI. The CDR3 sequence: CASRTGTSNKQYF. The DNA of the CDR3 is TGTGCCAGCAGAACCGGGACTAGCAATAAGCAGTACTTC.

The chain recombines TRBV7-8 with TRBJ2-5, with TRBD2 identical over 7 bases. The DNA end is more similar to TRBJ2-7, so the J call may be wrong. Looked up from germline, CDR1 is SGHVS and CDR2 is FQNEAQ. The CDR3 is 15 amino acids. The CDR3 here is CASSSLAVSSYEQYF. The CDR3 DNA reads as TGTGCCAGCAGCTCCCTAGCGGTTTCTTCCTACGAGCAGTACTTC.

This clone was counted only a few times. This CDR3 is CAWSGGGTGDNQPQHF. The CDR3 region has the DNA TGTGCCTGGAGCGGAGGGGGGACAGGGGACAATCAGCCCCAGCATTTT. The V gene is TRBV30, the J gene TRBJ1-5, with TRBD1 matching 10 bases. Germline-derived CDR1 and CDR2 are GTSNPN and SVGIG (reference sequence). The CDR3 length is 16 residues. With V trimmed by 3 bases and J by 3 bases, 8 bases remained unmatched.

Details on this clone: The junction shows a germline mismatch at one end, possibly a read error. Other DNA variants within this sample encode the same CDR3. This chain uses TRBV5-6 with TRBJ2-5; 8 bases align to TRBD2. The CDR3 runs to 16 residues. Germline lookup yields CDR1 SGHDT and CDR2 YYEEEE. This CDR3 is CASSLRGGRGKETQYF. In DNA, the CDR3 is TGTGCCAGCAGCTTGCGGGGGGGTAGGGGAAAGGAGACTCAGTACTTC.

The chain links TRBV9 to TRBJ2-1, with 10 positions matching TRBD2. In germline, CDR1 is SGDLS, CDR2 YYNGEE. The CDR3 is 18 residues long. Trimming cost V 0 bases and J 0 bases; bases outside gene matches: 6. CDR3 nucleotides: TGTGCCAGCAGCGTAGATCTAGCGGGGGACCTCTCCTACAATGAGCAGTTCTTC. Translation gives CASSVDLAGDLSYNEQFF.

The chain links TRBV18 to TRBJ2-1; possible D gene TRBD1, 5 bases. This CDR3 has 11 residues. V lost 2 bases to trimming and J lost 12 bases, with 8 bases between them. Germline loops: CDR1 KGHSH, CDR2 LQKENI. The CDR3 region has the DNA TGTGCCAGCTCACCATTGCAGGGGCAGTTCTTC. Translation: CASSPLQGQFF.

This chain links TRBV29-1 with TRBJ2-1, with D possibly TRBD1 on 6 matching bases. Germline loops: CDR1 SQVTM, CDR2 ANQGSEA. The ends were cut back, 8 bases at V and 6 bases at J, with 20 bases in the middle. The CDR3 covers 14 residues. CDR3 loop: CSLTPSGAGNEQFF. The CDR3 coding sequence is TGCAGCCTAACCCCATCAGGGGCGGGCAATGAGCAGTTCTTC.

V usage is TRBV5-6 and J usage is TRBJ1-3; D call uncertain. This CDR3 has 15 amino acids. Trimming took off 4 bases at V and 0 bases at J, with 11 bases between the two ends. Germline V CDR1 and CDR2: SGHDT, YYEEEE. The CDR3 protein is CASSPVGDSGNTIYF. The CDR3 nucleotides read TGTGCCAGCAGCCCGGTGGGAGACTCTGGAAACACCATATATTTT.

The chain recombines TRBV5-8 with TRBJ1-1; 7 positions match TRBD1. The junction had 8 bases not matched to a gene; V was cut back by 5 bases and J by 4 bases. CDR1 and CDR2 from the germline V gene are SGHTS and YDEGEE. The CDR3 is 14 amino acids. The CDR3 coding sequence is TGTGCCAGCAGTAGGGGGGCAGGGGGCACTGAAGCTTTCTTT. Encoded protein: CASSRGAGGTEAFF.

This clone was picked up a small number of times. The V and J genes are TRBV9 and TRBJ1-1; D is ambiguous. The germline gives CDR1 SGDLS, CDR2 YYNGEE. This CDR3 is 14 amino acids long. The V gene lost 3 bases and the J gene lost 2 bases, with 11 bases spanning the gap. The CDR3 loop reads CASSAGGRNTEAFF. CDR3 bases: TGTGCCAGCAGCGCCGGAGGGAGAAACACTGAAGCTTTCTTT.

The chain carries TRBV7-9 and TRBJ2-5; possible D gene TRBD2, 5 bases. Germline V gene lookup returns CDR1 SEHNR and CDR2 FQNEAQ (reference sequence). Trimming took 5 bases from V and 4 from J, leaving 5 bases between them. The CDR3 contains 11 residues. For the CDR3, the DNA is TGTGCCAGCAGCGAGGGAGAGACCCAGTACTTC. Protein: CASSEGETQYF.